The sequence of this T cell receptor (beta chain) was determined in a study of vaccination effects on CD4 cells after COVID-19. Study in general: Sampling occurred a median 72 days post second dose, range 14 to 241.

Only one count was recorded for this clone. Its specificity is not known. Upon completion of around 9 days in culture, CD4+ T cells were isolated. Participants were given two doses of BNT162b2 or mRNA-1273 vaccine. The repertoire was sequenced with immunoSEQ multiplex PCR; TCRdb's copy has only in-frame clones and lacks some. The data hold 45,000 to 60,000 clones, with approximately 70% observed a single time. Study-wide results and limits: Of the vaccine-induced clones from healthy vaccinees, merely 1 of 255 recognized common cold coronaviruses as well.

With 9 bases clipped from V and 0 bases from J, the junction kept 21 bases outside the gene matches. Germline-derived CDR1 and CDR2 are SNHLY and FYNNEI. The CDR3 sequence is 19 residues long. Here the sequenced sample was CD4+ T cells from PBMCs cultured without peptide, taken after COVID-19 vaccination. This sequence originates from a human donor who received a COVID-19 vaccine. This chain connects TRBV2 to TRBJ2-3; 7 bases are shared with TRBD2. CDR3 nucleotide sequence: TGTGCCAGTTCCGTATATCTAGCGGTAACGACGACTAGCACAGATACGCAGTATTTT. Translating it yields CASSVYLAVTTTSTDTQYF.